Shown below are 32 T cell receptor beta chains from a single sample sequenced in a study of response to subunit inactivated influenza vaccine. TCRdb itself ran the RT-PCR reads through MiXCR, one entry per CDR3 protein. The sample holds under 750,000 distinct CDR3 sequences, 10% to 15% seen once. The sequenced sample was PBMCs from blood, obtained on the day of vaccination. These receptors were obtained from a middle-aged man who received an inactivated influenza vaccine.

The V and J genes are TRBV4-1 and TRBJ1-1; TRBD1 is a possible D gene (5 bases). In germline, CDR1 is MGHRA, CDR2 YSYEKL. V lost 5 bases and J 5 bases, leaving 15 bases between the germline ends. CDR3 length equals 14 residues. CDR3 amino acids: CASSNGQFRTEAFF. The CDR3 DNA sequence: TGCGCCAGCAGCAACGGACAATTCAGAACTGAAGCTTTCTTT.

This clonotype has ten or more counts. The gene calls are TRBV14 and TRBJ2-2, with D perhaps TRBD2 (5 bases). V was pared by 7 bases and J by 5 bases, with 8 bases between. The CDR3 sequence is 12 residues long. CDR1 is SGHDN, CDR2 FVKESK, per germline. The CDR3 reads CASNGVTGELFF. As DNA, the CDR3 is TGTGCCAGCAACGGGGTGACCGGGGAGCTGTTTTTT. The full variable domain, in which reference TRBV14 and TRBJ2-2 provide the parts outside the CDR3, is EAGVTQFPSHSVIEKGQTVTLRCDPISGHDNLYWYRRVMGKEIKFLLHFVKESKQDESGMPNNRFLAERTGGTYSTLKVQPAELEDSGVYFCASNGVTGELFFGEGSRLTVL.

This clonotype showed up just a few times. The DNA of the CDR3 is TGTGCCAGCAGCGGAGGTATGGGGACTTCCCCCCTTGAACAGTTCTTC. Protein product: CASSGGMGTSPLEQFF. The chain combines TRBV7-3 with TRBJ2-1, with a tentative D call TRBD2 (6 bases). Per the germline V gene, CDR1 is SGHTA and CDR2 is FQGTGA. V lost 5 bases, J lost 13 bases, and 27 bases lay in between. The CDR3 contains 16 residues.

The chain combines TRBV12-3 or TRBV12-4 with TRBJ1-1; D is uncertain. V lost 7 bases and J lost 4, with 13 bases in between. The CDR3 extends over 13 amino acids. The CDR3, as DNA: TGTGCCAGCACCCCCCGGGGATTCACTGAAGCTTTCTTT. Translating it yields CASTPRGFTEAFF.

The chain is built from TRBV3-1 and TRBJ1-3; D gene unclear. Trimming took 5 bases from V and 4 from J, leaving 15 bases between them. This CDR3 is built from 15 residues. CDR1 and CDR2 from the germline V gene are LGHDT and YNNKEL (reference sequence). CDR3 sequence (DNA): TGTGCCAGCAGCAAAGTTTGGCAGAAAGGAAACACCATATATTTT. This translates into CASSKVWQKGNTIYF.

There are a few counts of this clonotype. The gene calls are TRBV12-3 or TRBV12-4 and TRBJ2-2; 15 bases match TRBD2. There are 15 residues in the CDR3. V dropped 6 bases and J dropped 6; count of bases not matched to a gene: 2. The CDR3 protein is CASSRTSGGAGELFF. DNA for the CDR3: TGTGCCAGCAGCCGGACTAGCGGGGGGGCCGGGGAGCTGTTTTTT.

Written as DNA, the CDR3 is TGCGCCAGCAGCCAGGGGATGGCCAGGGGGAACTATGGCTACACCTTC. Translating gives CASSQGMARGNYGYTF. This chain links TRBV4-1 with TRBJ1-2; 7 positions match TRBD1. V was clipped by 3 bases and J by 2 bases; unmatched bases: 9. The CDR3 is 16 residues long. Germline CDR1 MGHRA, CDR2 YSYEKL.

This clonotype was counted a few times. The rearrangement joins TRBV11-2 to TRBJ2-7, with 13 bases lining up with TRBD2. The CDR3 has 18 amino acids. The ends lost 3 bases at V and 4 bases at J; junction bases unmatched: 12. CDR1 is SGHAT, CDR2 FQNNGV, per germline. CDR3 sequence reads: CASSFRPGTSGVPYEQYF. The DNA for the CDR3 is TGTGCCAGCAGCTTCAGACCTGGGACTAGCGGGGTCCCGTACGAGCAGTACTTC.

This clonotype was observed at least ten times. The chain recombines TRBV29-1 with TRBJ2-7, with 7 positions matching TRBD2. Germline V CDR1 and CDR2: SQVTM, ANQGSEA. The J segment lost 1 base and the V segment lost 6 bases, leaving 9 bases of the junction unmatched. This CDR3 contains 14 residues. The CDR3 here is CSVQERGGSYEQYF. The CDR3 nucleotides are TGCAGCGTACAAGAACGGGGAGGGTCCTACGAGCAGTACTTC.

This clonotype was recorded a few times. The chain is built from TRBV29-1 and TRBJ2-1, with TRBD1 identical over 7 bases. V trimming: 8 bases; J trimming: 1 base; junction bases outside the gene matches: 8. This CDR3 has 14 residues. CDR1 is SQVTM and CDR2 is ANQGSEA in the germline V gene. The CDR3 sequence: CSLALTGSYNEQFF. Here the CDR3 DNA reads TGCAGCCTAGCTCTGACAGGGTCCTACAATGAGCAGTTCTTC.

The rearrangement uses TRBV5-1 and TRBJ2-2; D may correspond to TRBD1 or TRBD2 (5 bases each). Trimming shortened V by 4 bases and J by 0 bases, and 10 bases separated the two germline ends. The CDR3 has 15 residues. Germline V gene data show CDR1 as SGHRS and CDR2 as YFSETQ. CDR3 sequence (DNA): TGCGCCAGCAGCCCGGGACGTCCGAACACCGGGGAGCTGTTTTTT. This translates into CASSPGRPNTGELFF.

The rearrangement uses TRBV4-3 and TRBJ2-7; 13 bases line up with TRBD2. Germline lookup yields CDR1 LGHNA and CDR2 YSLEER. The length of the CDR3 is 16 residues. V shed 4 bases and J 6 bases; nucleotides not matched to a gene: 9. The CDR3 sequence: CASSRVGLAGAGEQYF. CDR3 in DNA: TGCGCCAGCAGCCGAGTAGGACTAGCGGGAGCTGGCGAGCAGTACTTC.

This clonotype was seen repeatedly, ten times or more. This chain links TRBV20-1 with TRBJ2-3, with D hard to call. Germline V gene data show CDR1 as DFQATT and CDR2 as SNEGSKA (reference sequence). This CDR3 spans 14 amino acids. Trimming shortened V by 0 bases and J by 3 bases, and 10 bases separated the two germline ends. In DNA form, the CDR3 reads TGCAGTGCTAGAGATCCCTGGCGGACAGATACGCAGTATTTT. The encoded protein is CSARDPWRTDTQYF.

This clonotype was found a few times. The rearrangement uses TRBV20-1 and TRBJ2-5; D perhaps matches TRBD1 (6 bases). The germline gives CDR1 DFQATT, CDR2 SNEGSKA (reference sequence). This CDR3 has 13 amino acids. The V end was cut by 0 bases, the J end by 5 bases, with 10 bases between. The CDR3 spells CSARDGGRETQYF. The CDR3 bases are TGCAGTGCTAGAGATGGGGGCCGGGAGACCCAGTACTTC.

V gene TRBV7-2 combines with J gene TRBJ2-5; D is unresolved. The CDR3 is made up of 13 amino acids. V lost 5 bases to trimming and J lost 4 bases, with 11 bases between them. CDR1 and CDR2 (germline): SGHTA, FQGNSA. CDR3 protein: CASSPNIGETQYF. Written as DNA, the CDR3 is TGTGCCAGCAGCCCAAATATCGGAGAGACCCAGTACTTC.

There are a few counts of this clonotype. The chain combines TRBV10-3 with TRBJ2-5; 8 bases align to TRBD2. The V segment lost 8 bases and the J segment 5 bases; nucleotides outside the gene matches: 13. Germline CDR1 is ENHRY and CDR2 is SYGVKD. The CDR3 is made up of 15 amino acids. The CDR3 protein is CAIGGSGASGETQYF. The CDR3 DNA is TGTGCCATCGGTGGTAGCGGGGCCTCGGGGGAGACCCAGTACTTC.

This clonotype has more than one count but fewer than ten. The V and J genes are TRBV12-3 or TRBV12-4 and TRBJ1-4, with D possibly matching TRBD1 (5 bases). V was shortened by 1 base and J by 4 bases, with 7 bases between the two germline ends. The CDR3 extends over 14 amino acids. The CDR3 DNA is TGTGCCAGCAGTTTAGGGGGGGATAATGAAAAACTGTTTTTT. The encoded protein is CASSLGGDNEKLFF.

V gene TRBV4-3 combines with J gene TRBJ2-2; 7 nucleotides align to TRBD2. There are 15 residues in the CDR3. Germline V gene data show CDR1 as LGHNA and CDR2 as YSLEER. With V trimmed by 2 bases and J by 4 bases, 4 bases remained unmatched. Here the CDR3 reads CASSQTSAITGELFF. The DNA for the CDR3 is TGCGCCAGCAGCCAAACTAGCGCTATCACCGGGGAGCTGTTTTTT.

The gene calls are TRBV5-1 and TRBJ2-7; a weak D match, TRBD2 (5 bases). The germline gives CDR1 SGHRS, CDR2 YFSETQ. Trimming took 0 bases from V and 4 from J, leaving 17 bases between them. This CDR3 spans 16 amino acids. For the CDR3, the DNA is TGCGCCAGCAGCTTGGGGAAGGGATCGGGGTATTACGAGCAGTACTTC. It yields the protein CASSLGKGSGYYEQYF.

The V gene is TRBV7-6, the J gene TRBJ2-1, with D perhaps matching TRBD2 (6 bases). Germline loops: CDR1 SGHVS, CDR2 FNYEAQ. Deletions cut 5 bases from V and 3 bases from J, with 17 bases between. This CDR3 region has 16 residues. CDR3 DNA: TGTGCCAGCAGCCCCTCAGTGGAGGGATTCTACAATGAGCAGTTCTTC. Translated, it gives CASSPSVEGFYNEQFF.

This clonotype showed up just a few times. The chain has TRBV5-1 and TRBJ2-3, with TRBD2 matching 9 bases. This CDR3 is 16 amino acids long. The germline gives CDR1 SGHRS, CDR2 YFSETQ. V lost 4 bases to trimming and J lost 1 base; unmatched junction nucleotides: 7. In DNA, the CDR3 is TGCGCCAGCAGCGTGGGGACTAGCCTACGCACAGATACGCAGTATTTT. Translating gives CASSVGTSLRTDTQYF.

The rearrangement links TRBV28 to TRBJ2-1; D gene unclear. CDR1 MDHEN and CDR2 SYDVKM come from the germline V gene. V lost 5 bases and J 7 bases, leaving 9 bases between the germline ends. The CDR3 covers 12 residues. CDR3 nucleotide sequence: TGTGCCAGCAGTCCAAAGAGGAATGAGCAGTTCTTC. Its translation is CASSPKRNEQFF.

This clonotype was detected many times. CDR3 residues: CASSLVRLAGVAEQFF. The CDR3 nucleotides are TGTGCCAGCAGTTTGGTCCGACTAGCGGGAGTCGCTGAGCAGTTCTTC. The chain recombines TRBV28 with TRBJ2-1, with 12 bases identical to TRBD2. V gave up 3 bases and J gave up 9 bases; unmatched junction bases: 9. Germline CDR1 MDHEN, CDR2 SYDVKM. This CDR3 region has 16 residues.

This clonotype was seen ten or more times. The chain carries TRBV6-2 or TRBV6-3 and TRBJ2-5; a weak D match, TRBD1 (5 bases). This CDR3 is 14 amino acids long. V dropped 0 bases and J dropped 5 bases, with 10 bases sitting between them. CDR1 is MNHEY, CDR2 SVGEGT, per germline. CDR3 sequence reads: CASSYSGAGETQYF. In DNA form, the CDR3 reads TGTGCCAGCAGTTACTCAGGAGCAGGGGAGACCCAGTACTTC.

This chain uses TRBV6-1 with TRBJ2-1; 16 positions agree with TRBD2. The V gene end was trimmed by 6 bases and the J gene end by 0 bases; junction bases not matched to a gene: 2. CDR3 length: 17 amino acids. Germline V gives CDR1 MNHNS, CDR2 SASEGT. CDR3 amino acids: CASRGTSGGASYNEQFF. The CDR3 DNA follows: TGTGCCAGCAGGGGGACTAGCGGGGGGGCCTCCTACAATGAGCAGTTCTTC.

V gene TRBV4-2 combines with J gene TRBJ2-5; 16 bases are shared with TRBD2. The CDR3 totals 18 residues. Germline CDR1 is LGHNA and CDR2 is YNFKEQ. V lost 4 bases and J lost 5; bases outside the gene matches: 10. Here the CDR3 DNA reads TGTGCCAGCAGCCTTTCGGGACTAGCGGGAGGGGCTGGGGAGACCCAGTACTTC. This sequence encodes CASSLSGLAGGAGETQYF.

This clonotype was counted a few times. V is TRBV3-1 and J is TRBJ2-1; 11 bases are a match to TRBD2. Germline-derived CDR1 and CDR2 are LGHDT and YNNKEL (reference sequence). The V segment lost 1 base and the J segment 9 bases; nucleotides outside the gene matches: 5. This CDR3 is 15 amino acids long. The CDR3 loop reads CASSQVMTSGAEQFF. The DNA for the CDR3 is TGTGCCAGCAGCCAAGTCATGACTAGCGGGGCTGAGCAGTTCTTC.

The rearrangement uses TRBV19 and TRBJ2-1; possible D gene TRBD2, 6 bases. Trimming left V 6 bases short and J 1 base short, with 16 bases between. Per the germline V gene, CDR1 is LNHDA and CDR2 is SQIVND (reference sequence). The CDR3 is made up of 16 amino acids. CDR3 bases: TGTGCCAGTAGCCCGAATGTGGCGGGGTCCTACAATGAGCAGTTCTTC. This sequence encodes CASSPNVAGSYNEQFF. The complete variable domain, with remaining parts taken from reference TRBV19 and TRBJ2-1, reads DGGITQSPKYLFRKEGQNVTLSCEQNLNHDAMYWYRQDPGQGLRLIYYSQIVNDFQKGDIAEGYSVSREKKESFPLTVTSAQKNPTAFYLCASSPNVAGSYNEQFFGPGTRLTVL.

V gene TRBV10-2 combines with J gene TRBJ2-5; D is possibly TRBD1 (5 bases). Germline CDR1 WSHSY, CDR2 SAAADI. V was pared by 5 bases and J by 2 bases, with 12 bases between. CDR3 length: 14 amino acids. The CDR3 region has the DNA TGCGCCAGCAGTCCCCAAGGGGTGCAAGAGACCCAGTACTTC. It encodes CASSPQGVQETQYF.

In this sample, this clonotype turned up a few times. The gene calls are TRBV5-5 and TRBJ1-6; 8 positions agree with TRBD1. V lost 5 bases, J lost 2 bases, and 6 bases stayed unmatched. Germline CDR1 SGHKS, CDR2 YYEKEE (reference sequence). CDR3 size: 16 residues. In DNA, the CDR3 is TGTGCCAGCAGGCCGACAGGGGTCGCCTATAATTCACCCCTCCACTTT. It specifies CASRPTGVAYNSPLHF.

This clonotype was recorded a few times. The chain combines TRBV10-3 with TRBJ2-7; no firm D call. CDR3 size: 15 residues. Trimming pared 3 bases from V and 6 bases from J, leaving 18 bases between. Germline V gene sequence: CDR1 ENHRY, CDR2 SYGVKD. DNA of the CDR3: TGTGCCATCAGTGATTCGCCGGGCCTTCCCGTCGAGCAGTACTTC. Translated: CAISDSPGLPVEQYF.

The rearrangement uses TRBV4-1 and TRBJ2-1, with 12 bases matching TRBD2. From germline, CDR1 is MGHRA and CDR2 YSYEKL. V gave up 4 bases and J gave up 0 bases; unmatched junction bases: 7. The CDR3 totals 18 residues. CDR3 residues: CASSRRTSGMPSYNEQFF. The CDR3 coding sequence is TGCGCCAGCAGCCGGCGGACTAGCGGGATGCCCTCCTACAATGAGCAGTTCTTC.